The 23 T cell receptor beta chains below come from one sample, sequenced in a study of shared clonotypes between healthy human individuals. Here immunoSEQ multiplex PCR was the method, and the copy in TCRdb shows in-frame clones only, minus some. This table has a few million clones, 92% appearing once. Specimen: naive CD4+ T cells from PBMCs. The subset is: CD45RA+ positively selected. The receptors originated from a man between 18 and 35 years old in good health. Some clones in this sample may be carry-over from other donors' samples.

The rearrangement links TRBV7-3 to TRBJ2-1; D is possibly TRBD2 (6 bases). The CDR3 contains 13 residues. The ends were cut back, 4 bases at V and 6 bases at J, with 10 bases in the middle. The germline CDR1 and CDR2 sequences are SGHTA and FQGTGA. CDR3 in amino acids: CASSSTSSNEQFF. DNA of the CDR3: TGTGCCAGCAGCTCGACTAGTAGCAATGAGCAGTTCTTC.

The CDR3 sequence is CASRAGQREQYF. CDR3 in DNA: TGTGCCAGCAGGGCCGGACAGCGCGAGCAGTACTTC. The chain has TRBV6-1 and TRBJ2-7, with D possibly being TRBD1 (6 bases). Looked up from germline, CDR1 is MNHNS and CDR2 is SASEGT. This CDR3 comprises 12 residues. V was trimmed by 6 bases and J by 6 bases, leaving 12 bases between them.

V usage is TRBV11-2 and J usage is TRBJ2-7, with TRBD2 matching 13 bases. CDR3 length: 16 amino acids. The V and J ends lost 3 bases and 2 bases, in that order; junction bases with no gene match: 4. The V gene's germline CDR1 is SGHAT and CDR2 FQNNGV. The CDR3 DNA follows: TGTGCCAGCAGCTTCCGGACTAGCGGGGGCACCTACGAGCAGTACTTC. Translation gives CASSFRTSGGTYEQYF.

This chain links TRBV11-2 with TRBJ2-1; 11 positions agree with TRBD2. The CDR3 is 15 amino acids. The trim removed 5 bases at V and 7 bases at J, leaving 7 bases unmatched. Germline assignment: CDR1 SGHAT and CDR2 FQNNGV. The CDR3 here is CASSPTSGRVNEQFF. The CDR3 region has the DNA TGTGCCAGCAGCCCCACTAGCGGGAGAGTTAATGAGCAGTTCTTC. The full variable domain, in which reference TRBV11-2 and TRBJ2-1 provide the parts outside the CDR3, is EAGVAQSPRYKIIEKRQSVAFWCNPISGHATLYWYQQILGQGPKLLIQFQNNGVVDDSQLPKDRFSAERLKGVDSTLKIQPAKLEDSAVYLCASSPTSGRVNEQFFGPGTRLTVL.

This chain joins TRBV29-1 and TRBJ2-3, with D uncertain. Between the trimmed V and J ends, which lost 5 bases and 4 bases, there was a span of 13 bases. Per germline, CDR1 SQVTM and CDR2 ANQGSEA. This CDR3 spans 13 amino acids. CDR3 residues: CSVKNTGPDTQYF. CDR3 sequence (DNA): TGCAGCGTTAAAAACACTGGTCCAGATACGCAGTATTTT.

CDR3 sequence: CASSPLRTGTQETQYF. In DNA form, the CDR3 reads TGTGCCAGCTCACCTCTACGGACAGGTACCCAAGAGACCCAGTACTTC. The chain couples TRBV18 to TRBJ2-5; TRBD1 aligns across 7 bases. The germline V gene has CDR1 KGHSH and CDR2 LQKENI. The CDR3 runs 16 residues. After removal of 3 bases from V and 1 base from J, the junction contained 8 bases not matched to a gene. Full variable domain (missing parts from reference TRBV18 and TRBJ2-5): NAGVMQNPRHLVRRRGQEARLRCSPMKGHSHVYWYRQLPEEGLKFMVYLQKENIIDESGMPKERFSAEFPKEGPSILRIQQVVRGDSAAYFCASSPLRTGTQETQYFGPGTRLLVL.

This sequence joins TRBV5-1 and TRBJ2-2, with 11 bases matching TRBD2. After removal of 5 bases from V and 4 bases from J, the junction contained 7 bases not matched to a gene. Per germline, CDR1 SGHRS and CDR2 YFSETQ. The CDR3 has 16 residues. CDR3 amino acids: CASRELAGAFTGELFF. The CDR3 coding sequence is TGCGCCAGCAGGGAACTAGCGGGAGCCTTCACCGGGGAGCTGTTTTTT.

Points on this clone: The same CDR3 also results from other DNA sequences found in this sample. The genes are TRBV5-1 and TRBJ2-2, with D unresolved. Germline V gives CDR1 SGHRS, CDR2 YFSETQ. This CDR3 is built from 14 residues. V lost 1 base and J 2 bases, leaving 6 bases between the germline ends. CDR3 sequence: CASSLTLNTGELFF. CDR3 nucleotides: TGCGCCAGCAGCTTGACACTTAACACCGGGGAGCTGTTTTTT. Full variable domain (rest looked up from reference TRBV5-1 and TRBJ2-2): KAGVTQTPRYLIKTRGQQVTLSCSPISGHRSVSWYQQTPGQGLQFLFEYFSETQRNKGNFPGRFSGRQFSNSRSEMNVSTLELGDSALYLCASSLTLNTGELFFGEGSRLTVL.

This chain links TRBV18 with TRBJ2-3, with TRBD1 matching 8 bases. V lost 5 bases and J lost 6; bases outside the gene matches: 4. Germline V CDR1 and CDR2: KGHSH, LQKENI. CDR3 length equals 13 residues. CDR3 residues: CASSSYRGDTQYF. The CDR3 region has the DNA TGTGCCAGCTCATCCTACAGGGGGGATACGCAGTATTTT.

V and J are TRBV7-2 and TRBJ1-3; 10 nucleotides match TRBD1. The CDR3 spans 18 residues. With V trimmed by 6 bases and J by 2 bases, 13 bases remained unmatched. The germline V gene has CDR1 SGHTA and CDR2 FQGNSA. CDR3 coding DNA: TGTGCCAGCAGTTTACCGGGACAGGGGAAAATCGCTGGAAACACCATATATTTT. Protein sequence: CASSLPGQGKIAGNTIYF. The whole variable domain, remainder taken from reference TRBV7-2 and TRBJ1-3, is GAGVSQSPSNKVTEKGKDVELRCDPISGHTALYWYRQSLGQGLEFLIYFQGNSAPDKSGLPSDRFSAERTGGSVSTLTIQRTQQEDSAVYLCASSLPGQGKIAGNTIYFGEGSWLTVV.

The chain joins TRBV30 to TRBJ1-4, with D possibly TRBD1 on 5 matching bases. Germline-derived CDR1 and CDR2 are GTSNPN and SVGIG (reference sequence). V lost 0 bases and J lost 10, with 12 bases in between. The CDR3 is 13 residues long. CDR3 sequence reads: CAWSVGLGGKLFF. The CDR3 coding sequence is TGTGCCTGGAGTGTAGGGCTCGGGGGAAAACTGTTTTTT.

The chain couples TRBV5-1 to TRBJ1-5; 8 bases align to TRBD1. The V gene's germline CDR1 is SGHRS and CDR2 YFSETQ. Germline trimming cut 4 bases from V and 1 base from J; bases unmatched to any gene: 4. CDR3 length: 15 amino acids. Here the CDR3 DNA reads TGCGCCAGCAGCATGACAGGGGTAAGCAATCAGCCCCAGCATTTT. It yields the protein CASSMTGVSNQPQHF.

Concerning this clone: Distinct nucleotide sequences in the sample also encode this CDR3. The gene calls are TRBV15 and TRBJ1-5; D unresolved. V lost 0 bases to trimming and J lost 5 bases, with 2 bases between them. There are 12 residues in the CDR3. Germline CDR1 LNHNV, CDR2 YYDKDF (reference sequence). This chain's CDR3 is CATSRDDQPQHF. CDR3 in DNA: TGTGCCACCAGCAGAGACGATCAGCCCCAGCATTTT.

This chain connects TRBV4-1 to TRBJ1-2, with D possibly being TRBD1 (5 bases). CDR3 size: 17 residues. Trimming pared 1 base from V and 1 base from J, leaving 16 bases between. The V gene's germline CDR1 is MGHRA and CDR2 YSYEKL. In DNA form, the CDR3 reads TGCGCCAGCAGCCAAGTATACTTTGGGGGGGGTAACTATGGCTACACCTTC. It specifies CASSQVYFGGGNYGYTF.

The chain carries TRBV7-6 and TRBJ1-1; no firm D call. Germline values: CDR1 SGHVS, CDR2 FNYEAQ. This CDR3 has 14 amino acids. V was cut by 1 base and J by 1 base, with 7 bases left in between. For the CDR3, the DNA is TGTGCCAGCAGCTTAGGGAATTCGAACACTGAAGCTTTCTTT. This translates into CASSLGNSNTEAFF.

This sequence joins TRBV28 and TRBJ2-3, with TRBD1 matching 9 bases. CDR3 length: 15 amino acids. The junction had 5 bases not matched to a gene; V was cut back by 3 bases and J by 4 bases. Germline V CDR1 and CDR2: MDHEN, SYDVKM. CDR3 nucleotides: TGTGCCAGCAGTTTTTGGGGGACAGGGCCAGATACGCAGTATTTT. Translated, it gives CASSFWGTGPDTQYF.

The chain carries TRBV2 and TRBJ2-7, with D unclear. V lost 5 bases, J lost 2 bases, and 7 bases lay in between. Germline loops: CDR1 SNHLY, CDR2 FYNNEI. The CDR3 is 12 residues long. CDR3 protein: CASSSYPYEQYF. DNA for the CDR3: TGTGCCAGCAGTTCCTACCCCTACGAGCAGTACTTC.

The chain links TRBV5-5 to TRBJ1-1; D gene unclear. V gave up 1 base and J gave up 2 bases, with 9 bases separating them. The CDR3 runs 14 residues. Germline CDR1 SGHKS, CDR2 YYEKEE (reference sequence). CDR3 sequence (DNA): TGTGCCAGCAGCTTGAGTCCAGAAAACACTGAAGCTTTCTTT. Translation gives CASSLSPENTEAFF.

The chain combines TRBV7-2 with TRBJ1-1, with no clear D. The CDR3 is 14 amino acids. Germline V lookup: CDR1 SGHTA, CDR2 FQGNSA. With 8 bases removed from V and 1 base from J, the gap between germline ends came to 14 bases. CDR3: CASGGVGPNTEAFF. The CDR3 region has the DNA TGTGCCAGCGGCGGAGTAGGACCGAACACTGAAGCTTTCTTT.

With respect to this clone: Other DNA variants within this sample encode the same CDR3. The J gene is TRBJ2-5, the V gene TRBV5-1; 7 nucleotides agree with TRBD2. Germline trimming cut 0 bases from V and 4 bases from J; bases unmatched to any gene: 0. This CDR3 spans 13 amino acids. Germline-derived CDR1 and CDR2 are SGHRS and YFSETQ. The CDR3 bases are TGCGCCAGCAGCTTGGGCGGGGGAGAGACCCAGTACTTC. Protein sequence: CASSLGGGETQYF.

The V call is TRBV7-2, the J call TRBJ1-3; 7 bases line up with TRBD1. The CDR3 extends over 17 amino acids. Trimming at V came to 3 bases and at J to 0 bases, leaving 8 bases not matched to a gene. In germline, CDR1 is SGHTA, CDR2 FQGNSA. The CDR3: CASSFQTGRDSGNTIYF. Written as DNA, the CDR3 is TGTGCCAGCAGCTTCCAGACAGGGAGGGACTCTGGAAACACCATATATTTT.

The V gene is TRBV7-3, the J gene TRBJ2-2; D perhaps matches TRBD1 (5 bases). With 5 bases removed from V and 0 bases from J, the gap between germline ends came to 16 bases. Looked up from germline, CDR1 is SGHTA and CDR2 is FQGTGA. This CDR3 has 17 amino acids. The DNA of the CDR3 is TGTGCCAGCAGCCAAGGGGCCCGCTTCCCGAACACCGGGGAGCTGTTTTTT. The encoded protein is CASSQGARFPNTGELFF.

This clone was counted a single time. The DNA for the CDR3 is TGCGCCAGCAGCCTTCTGATCCAGGGTGCTGGGGGATCGTCCTACGAGCAGTACTTC. The encoded protein is CASSLLIQGAGGSSYEQYF. J is TRBJ2-5 and V is TRBV4-1; possibly TRBD1 or TRBD2 for D (5 bases each). Gene TRBJ2-7 matches the end of the DNA better, so the J call may be wrong. The CDR3 covers 19 residues. Germline V gives CDR1 MGHRA, CDR2 YSYEKL.